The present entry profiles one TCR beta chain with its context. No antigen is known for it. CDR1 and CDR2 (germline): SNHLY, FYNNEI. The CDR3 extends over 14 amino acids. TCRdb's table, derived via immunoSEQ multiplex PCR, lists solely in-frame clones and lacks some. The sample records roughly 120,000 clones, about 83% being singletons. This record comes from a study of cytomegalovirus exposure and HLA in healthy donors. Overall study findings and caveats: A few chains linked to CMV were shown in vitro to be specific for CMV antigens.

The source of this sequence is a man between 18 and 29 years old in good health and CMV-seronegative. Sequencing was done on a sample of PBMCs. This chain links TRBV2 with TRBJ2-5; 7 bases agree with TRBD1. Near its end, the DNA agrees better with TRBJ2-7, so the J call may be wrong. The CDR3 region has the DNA TGTGCCAGCAGTGTAAAGGGGGCAGGTGACGAGCAGTACTTC. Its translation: CASSVKGAGDEQYF.